Each of the 9 T cell receptor beta chains below was sequenced from the same sample in a study of cytomegalovirus exposure and HLA in healthy donors. PCR involved 60 Vbeta and 13 Jbeta primers. The data were produced by immunoSEQ multiplex PCR, yet TCRdb's version contains in-frame clones alone and is incomplete. The sample has 100,000 or so clones; about 80% are singletons. The sequencing sample was made of PBMCs. These TCRs come from a middle-aged woman in good health and CMV-seronegative.

V is TRBV14 and J is TRBJ1-2, with 9 bases identical to TRBD1. J lost 4 bases, V lost 5 bases, and 8 bases had no gene match. Germline V CDR1 and CDR2: SGHDN, FVKESK. The CDR3 sequence is 15 residues long. The CDR3 reads CASSIQGAPAYGYTF. DNA for the CDR3: TGTGCCAGCAGCATACAGGGGGCGCCGGCCTATGGCTACACCTTC.

V gene TRBV7-2 combines with J gene TRBJ2-3, with 9 bases lining up with TRBD1. This CDR3 region has 13 residues. CDR1 and CDR2 (germline): SGHTA, FQGNSA. Trimming removed 1 base from V and 9 bases from J; junction bases left unmatched: 2. In DNA form, the CDR3 reads TGTGCCAGCAGCTTAGTTGACAGGGGGACGCAGTATTTT. As protein: CASSLVDRGTQYF.

The chain is built from TRBV29-1 and TRBJ1-2, with a tentative D call TRBD1 (5 bases). Germline V CDR1 and CDR2: SQVTM, ANQGSEA. The V end was cut by 7 bases, the J end by 8 bases, with 20 bases between. This CDR3 comprises 13 residues. Here the CDR3 reads CSAESRVWGGYTF. CDR3 DNA sequence: TGCAGCGCCGAAAGCAGGGTTTGGGGCGGCTACACCTTC.

This clone has a handful of counts. V usage is TRBV9 and J usage is TRBJ1-5, with 7 nucleotides matching TRBD1. V dropped 2 bases and J dropped 1; count of bases not matched to a gene: 15. CDR3 size: 19 residues. The germline V gene has CDR1 SGDLS and CDR2 YYNGEE. CDR3 DNA sequence: TGTGCCAGCAGCGTTGACCCCCCCTTCCGACAGGGCAGCAATCAGCCCCAGCATTTT. It is translated as CASSVDPPFRQGSNQPQHF.

The chain joins TRBV19 to TRBJ2-7; the match to TRBD2 covers 7 bases. Germline V gene lookup returns CDR1 LNHDA and CDR2 SQIVND (reference sequence). The CDR3 spans 15 residues. V lost 10 bases and J lost 0; bases outside the gene matches: 12. The CDR3 bases are TGTGCCACCCGCCTTAGCGGGTGGAACTCCTACGAGCAGTACTTC. This gives the protein CATRLSGWNSYEQYF.

The chain recombines TRBV5-1 with TRBJ1-2; TRBD1 agrees at 8 bases. With V trimmed by 0 bases and J by 9 bases, 10 bases remained unmatched. Germline values: CDR1 SGHRS, CDR2 YFSETQ. This CDR3 contains 15 residues. For the CDR3, the DNA is TGCGCCAGCAGCTTGGGTCCGACAGGGGAGAGCAGCTACACCTTC. Translated, it gives CASSLGPTGESSYTF.

This clone was seen a few times. The chain joins TRBV11-2 to TRBJ1-2, with D uncertain. V was trimmed by 1 base and J by 2 bases, leaving 8 bases between them. This CDR3 is built from 14 residues. Germline loops: CDR1 SGHAT, CDR2 FQNNGV. CDR3 region: CASSLGRENYGYTF. CDR3 nucleotides: TGTGCCAGCAGCTTAGGCCGGGAAAACTATGGCTACACCTTC.

This clone came up once. The chain has TRBV10-1 and TRBJ2-5, with 13 positions matching TRBD2. This CDR3 spans 13 amino acids. Germline V gene sequence: CDR1 WNHNN, CDR2 SYGVQD (reference sequence). V dropped 10 bases and J dropped 13; count of bases not matched to a gene: 12. The chain's CDR3 is CATSTGTSGVRYF. The CDR3 coding sequence is TGCGCCACTTCGACCGGGACTAGCGGGGTCCGGTACTTC.

J is TRBJ2-4 and V is TRBV28; D perhaps matches TRBD1 (6 bases). Trimming pared 5 bases from V and 0 bases from J, leaving 17 bases between. The CDR3 runs to 17 residues. Germline V CDR1 and CDR2: MDHEN, SYDVKM. The CDR3 protein is CASSPRQDNVAKNIQYF. The CDR3 region has the DNA TGTGCCAGCAGTCCGAGACAGGACAACGTAGCCAAAAACATTCAGTACTTC.